This TCR beta chain was sequenced for a study of blood T cell repertoires in COVID-19. Germline-derived CDR1 and CDR2 are LNHNV and YYDKDF (reference sequence). Deletions cut 3 bases from V and 4 bases from J, with 10 bases between. The CDR3 has 14 amino acids. Data came from immunoSEQ multiplex PCR; TCRdb stores just in-frame clones and leaves some out. The sample has just over 200,000 clones, around 81% seen once. The specimen was peripheral blood. This TCR was recovered from a woman between 70 and 85 years old with acute or convalescent COVID-19. V and J are TRBV15 and TRBJ2-1; D is unresolved. CDR3 DNA sequence: TGTGCCACCAGCAGGTCACTTTCATACAATGAGCAGTTCTTC. It is translated as CATSRSLSYNEQFF. The full variable domain, rest sourced from reference TRBV15 and TRBJ2-1, is DAMVIQNPRYQVTQFGKPVTLSCSQTLNHNVMYWYQQKSSQAPKLLFHYYDKDFNNEADTPDNFQSRRPNTSFCFLDIRSPGLGDTAMYLCATSRSLSYNEQFFGPGTRLTVL.